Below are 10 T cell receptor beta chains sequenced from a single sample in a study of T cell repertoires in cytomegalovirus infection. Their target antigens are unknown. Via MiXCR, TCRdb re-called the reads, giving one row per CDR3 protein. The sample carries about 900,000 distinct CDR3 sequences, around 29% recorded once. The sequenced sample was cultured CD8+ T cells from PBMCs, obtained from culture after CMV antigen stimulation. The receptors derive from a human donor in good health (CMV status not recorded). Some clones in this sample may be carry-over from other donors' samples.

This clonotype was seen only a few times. The DNA of the CDR3 is TGCGCCAGCAGCCAAACAGGGGACGCGAACACCGGGGAGCTGTTTTTT. Protein: CASSQTGDANTGELFF. The V and J genes are TRBV4-1 and TRBJ2-2, with 7 bases fitting TRBD1. From germline, CDR1 is MGHRA and CDR2 YSYEKL. V trimming: 2 bases; J trimming: 0 bases; junction bases outside the gene matches: 3. CDR3 length equals 16 residues.

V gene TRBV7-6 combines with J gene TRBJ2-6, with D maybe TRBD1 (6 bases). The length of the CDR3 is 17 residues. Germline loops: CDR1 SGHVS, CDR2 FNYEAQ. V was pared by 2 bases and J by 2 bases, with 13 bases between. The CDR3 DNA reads TGTGCCAGCAGCTTACTACAGGGCGGCGCTGGGGCCAACGTCCTGACTTTC. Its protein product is CASSLLQGGAGANVLTF.

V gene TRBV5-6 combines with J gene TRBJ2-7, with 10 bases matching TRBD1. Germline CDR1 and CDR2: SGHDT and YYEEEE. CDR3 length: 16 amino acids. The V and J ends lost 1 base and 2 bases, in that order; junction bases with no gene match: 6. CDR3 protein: CASSLRRDRGPYEQYV. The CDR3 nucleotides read TGTGCCAGCAGCTTGAGGAGGGACAGGGGCCCCTACGAGCAGTACGTC.

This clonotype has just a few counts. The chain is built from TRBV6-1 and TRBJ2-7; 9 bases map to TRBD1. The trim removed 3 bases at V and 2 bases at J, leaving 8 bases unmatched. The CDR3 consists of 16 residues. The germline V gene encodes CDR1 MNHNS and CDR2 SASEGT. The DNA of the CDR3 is TGTGCCAGCAGTGATAGAGGACAGGGGCCGGCCTACGAGCAGTACGTC. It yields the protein CASSDRGQGPAYEQYV.

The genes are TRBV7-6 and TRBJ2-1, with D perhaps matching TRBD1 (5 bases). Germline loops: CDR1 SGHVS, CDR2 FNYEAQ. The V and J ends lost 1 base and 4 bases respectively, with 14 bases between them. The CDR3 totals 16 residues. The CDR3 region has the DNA TGTGCCAGCAGCTTAGATGCAGGGATTCCGTACAATGAGCAGTTCTTC. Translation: CASSLDAGIPYNEQFF. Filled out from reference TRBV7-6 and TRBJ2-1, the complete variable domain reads GAGVSQSPRYKVTKRGQDVALRCDPISGHVSLYWYRQALGQGPEFLTYFNYEAQQDKSGLPNDRFSAERPEGSISTLTIQRTEQRDSAMYRCASSLDAGIPYNEQFFGPGTRLTVL.

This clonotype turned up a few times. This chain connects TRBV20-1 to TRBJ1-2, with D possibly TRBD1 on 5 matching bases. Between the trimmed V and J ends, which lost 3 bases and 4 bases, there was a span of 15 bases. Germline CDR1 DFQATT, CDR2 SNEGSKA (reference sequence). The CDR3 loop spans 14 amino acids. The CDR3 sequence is CSASVPGRPYGYTF. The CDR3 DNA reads TGCAGTGCTAGCGTTCCGGGACGGCCCTATGGCTACACCTTC.

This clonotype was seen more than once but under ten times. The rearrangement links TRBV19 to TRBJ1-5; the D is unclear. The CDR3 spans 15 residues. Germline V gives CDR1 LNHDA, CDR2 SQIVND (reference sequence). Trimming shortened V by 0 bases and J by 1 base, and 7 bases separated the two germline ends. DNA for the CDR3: TGTGCCAGTAGTATAGAAGTCGGGAGCAATCAGCCCCAGCATTTT. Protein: CASSIEVGSNQPQHF.

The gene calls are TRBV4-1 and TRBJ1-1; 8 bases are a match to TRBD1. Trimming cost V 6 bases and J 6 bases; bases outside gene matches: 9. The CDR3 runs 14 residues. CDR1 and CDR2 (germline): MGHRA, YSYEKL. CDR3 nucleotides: TGCGCCAGCAGTCAACAGGGGGTAGGATCTGAAGCTTTCTTT. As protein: CASSQQGVGSEAFF.

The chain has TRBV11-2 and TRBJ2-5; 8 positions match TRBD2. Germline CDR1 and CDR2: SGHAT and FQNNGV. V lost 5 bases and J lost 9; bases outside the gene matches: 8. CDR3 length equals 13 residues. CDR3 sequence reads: CASSRSGGGAQYF. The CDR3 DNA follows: TGTGCCAGCAGCCGAAGCGGGGGTGGGGCCCAGTACTTC.

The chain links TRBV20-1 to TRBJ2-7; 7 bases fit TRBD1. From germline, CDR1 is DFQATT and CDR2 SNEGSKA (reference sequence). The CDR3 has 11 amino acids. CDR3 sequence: CTDREEDEQYV. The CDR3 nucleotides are TGCACTGACAGGGAAGAGGACGAGCAGTACGTC.